These 27 T cell receptor beta chains were all obtained from the same sample, sequenced in a study of identical twins. A single record per CDR3 protein comes from TCRdb applying MiXCR to the 5' RACE reads. In the table there are about 700,000 distinct CDR3 sequences, 8.6% of which are singletons. This same sample was also taken into another study, of yellow fever vaccine responses in identical twins.

Material for sequencing was PBMCs. The receptors shown here come from a woman between 18 and 30 years old in good health.

This clonotype was seen ten or more times. CDR3 in DNA: TGTGCCAGCAGTTACTCGTCGGACAGGGGTCAGCCCCAGCATTTT. This translates into CASSYSSDRGQPQHF. This sequence joins TRBV6-2 or TRBV6-3 and TRBJ1-5; 9 bases fit TRBD1. This CDR3 region has 15 residues. J lost 6 bases, V lost 0 bases, and 3 bases had no gene match. Germline-derived CDR1 and CDR2 are MNHEY and SVGEGT.

The count of this clonotype is one. The J gene is TRBJ1-5, the V gene TRBV12-3 or TRBV12-4; D unresolved. The CDR3 is 12 amino acids. V lost 5 bases and J 3 bases, leaving 5 bases between the germline ends. CDR3 sequence: CASSSYNQPQHF. The CDR3 DNA sequence: TGTGCCAGCAGTAGCTACAATCAGCCCCAGCATTTT.

This clonotype was picked up a small number of times. This chain connects TRBV6-4 to TRBJ2-6; D is uncertain. Trimming left V 2 bases short and J 0 bases short, with 8 bases between. The CDR3 totals 16 residues. Germline CDR1 reads MRHNA; CDR2 reads SNTAGT. The chain's CDR3 is CASSDSDGSGANVLTF. The CDR3 coding sequence is TGTGCCAGCAGTGACAGCGACGGCTCTGGGGCCAACGTCCTGACTTTC.

This chain links TRBV12-3 or TRBV12-4 with TRBJ1-1; a weak D match, TRBD1 (5 bases). The CDR3 has 15 amino acids. V lost 4 bases, J lost 6 bases, and 18 bases lay in between. The CDR3 DNA sequence: TGTGCCAGCAGTTCCCTAAGAGGGGCGACGGCTGAAGCTTTCTTT. The encoded protein is CASSSLRGATAEAFF.

In this sample, this clonotype turned up many times. The chain uses TRBV4-3 and TRBJ2-1; D is possibly TRBD1 or TRBD2 (5 bases each). V lost 0 bases, J lost 0 bases, and 9 bases lay in between. Germline V gives CDR1 LGHNA, CDR2 YSLEER. CDR3 length equals 16 residues. CDR3 nucleotide sequence: TGCGCCAGCAGCCAAGAGCTTGGGGGCTCCTACAATGAGCAGTTCTTC. The encoded protein is CASSQELGGSYNEQFF.

The genes are TRBV7-8 and TRBJ2-7; TRBD1 is a possible D gene (6 bases). The germline V and J ends were trimmed by 4 bases and 0 bases, with 13 bases remaining between them. The germline CDR1 and CDR2 sequences are SGHVS and FQNEAQ. The CDR3 is 15 amino acids. CDR3 DNA sequence: TGTGCCAGCAGCTACCCACAGGGTGCCTCCTACGAGCAGTACTTC. Its translation is CASSYPQGASYEQYF. The full variable domain, rest sourced from reference TRBV7-8 and TRBJ2-7, is GAGVSQSPRYKVAKRGQDVALRCDPISGHVSLFWYQQALGQGPEFLTYFQNEAQLDKSGLPSDRFFAERPEGSVSTLKIQRTQQEDSAVYLCASSYPQGASYEQYFGPGTRLTVT.

This clonotype has just a few counts. The rearrangement links TRBV27 to TRBJ2-5; D unresolved. This CDR3 region has 13 residues. The germline V gene encodes CDR1 MNHEY and CDR2 SMNVEV (reference sequence). V was trimmed by 4 bases and J by 4 bases, leaving 10 bases between them. The CDR3, as DNA: TGTGCCAGCAGTTACGGGCCGTCAGAGACCCAGTACTTC. Its translation: CASSYGPSETQYF.

This clonotype came up many times. This chain joins TRBV7-6 and TRBJ2-3, with 8 bases fitting TRBD1. V trimming: 1 base; J trimming: 6 bases; junction bases outside the gene matches: 6. The CDR3 is 15 residues long. CDR1 is SGHVS and CDR2 is FNYEAQ in the germline V gene. This CDR3 is CASSLGTGTKDTQYF. The CDR3 DNA reads as TGTGCCAGCAGCTTAGGGACAGGGACAAAGGATACGCAGTATTTT.

The chain carries TRBV3-1 and TRBJ2-7; D not certain. The V end was cut by 1 base, the J end by 3 bases, with 16 bases between. Per germline, CDR1 LGHDT and CDR2 YNNKEL (reference sequence). The CDR3 covers 16 residues. The CDR3 region is CASSQVDGLGIYEQYF. The CDR3 DNA reads TGTGCCAGCAGCCAAGTAGATGGGCTGGGGATCTACGAGCAGTACTTC.

The rearrangement uses TRBV7-9 and TRBJ2-1, with 8 bases matching TRBD2. The CDR3 is 17 residues long. The germline V gene encodes CDR1 SEHNR and CDR2 FQNEAQ (reference sequence). V was clipped by 2 bases and J by 2 bases; unmatched bases: 8. The CDR3 nucleotides are TGTGCCAGCAGCTTAAGCCGGGGGGGCACCACCTACAATGAGCAGTTCTTC. Amino acid sequence: CASSLSRGGTTYNEQFF.

This clonotype has just a few counts. The CDR3 nucleotides read TGTGCCAGCAGGTCCGGGACAGGGGAGCCCCAGCATTTT. The encoded protein is CASRSGTGEPQHF. This chain uses TRBV2 with TRBJ1-5, with 10 bases matching TRBD1. The J segment lost 8 bases and the V segment lost 6 bases, leaving 4 bases of the junction unmatched. Germline CDR1 is SNHLY and CDR2 is FYNNEI. This CDR3 has 13 residues. The variable domain in full, with the rest retrieved from reference TRBV2 and TRBJ1-5, is EPEVTQTPSHQVTQMGQEVILRCVPISNHLYFYWYRQILGQKVEFLVSFYNNEISEKSEIFDDQFSVERPDGSNFTLKIRSTKLEDSAMYFCASRSGTGEPQHFGDGTRLSIL.

The chain joins TRBV12-3 or TRBV12-4 to TRBJ2-7; maybe TRBD2 (5 bases). This CDR3 region has 16 residues. V shed 7 bases and J shed 2 bases, with 21 bases lying between them. The CDR3: CASTIYRDKVTYEQYF. The CDR3 coding sequence is TGTGCCAGCACCATCTACCGGGATAAGGTTACCTACGAGCAGTACTTC.

This clonotype was seen only a few times. This chain links TRBV7-2 with TRBJ2-7, with D maybe TRBD1 (6 bases). The CDR3 spans 15 residues. Between the trimmed V and J ends, which lost 6 bases and 1 base, there was a span of 16 bases. Looked up from germline, CDR1 is SGHTA and CDR2 is FQGNSA. In DNA, the CDR3 is TGTGCCAGCAGTTTTCGGCAGGGGATGTCCTACGAGCAGTACTTC. Amino acids: CASSFRQGMSYEQYF. Full variable domain (rest looked up from reference TRBV7-2 and TRBJ2-7): GAGVSQSPSNKVTEKGKDVELRCDPISGHTALYWYRQSLGQGLEFLIYFQGNSAPDKSGLPSDRFSAERTGGSVSTLTIQRTQQEDSAVYLCASSFRQGMSYEQYFGPGTRLTVT.

This clonotype was recorded at least ten times. This may be a read error, as it is one base from a much larger clone. This chain uses TRBV6-2 or TRBV6-3 with TRBJ2-7; D unclear. Trimming cost V 1 base and J 3 bases, with 1 base left between them. Germline-derived CDR1 and CDR2 are MNHEY and SVGEGT. The CDR3 runs 11 residues. CDR3 DNA: TGTGCCAGCAGTTACTTCTACGAGCAGTACTTC. Translation: CASSYFYEQYF.

This clonotype was recorded at least ten times. This chain joins TRBV2 and TRBJ2-2, with D perhaps matching TRBD2 (6 bases). Germline assignment: CDR1 SNHLY and CDR2 FYNNEI. The germline V and J ends were trimmed by 4 bases and 1 base, with 10 bases remaining between them. This CDR3 contains 15 residues. The chain's CDR3 is CASSGAGRNTGELFF. The CDR3 DNA follows: TGTGCCAGCAGTGGGGCGGGGAGGAACACCGGGGAGCTGTTTTTT.

This clonotype appeared a few times. This chain uses TRBV7-9 with TRBJ1-2, with 9 bases aligning to TRBD1. With 1 base clipped from V and 6 bases from J, the junction kept 6 bases outside the gene matches. The CDR3 has 15 residues. Germline V gene lookup returns CDR1 SEHNR and CDR2 FQNEAQ (reference sequence). As DNA, the CDR3 is TGTGCCAGCAGCTTAGGGACAGGGGTGATGGATGGCTACACCTTC. This encodes CASSLGTGVMDGYTF.

This clonotype showed up many times. V is TRBV6-1 and J is TRBJ2-3, with D unresolved. CDR3 length equals 13 residues. With 9 bases removed from V and 0 bases from J, the gap between germline ends came to 10 bases. Germline CDR1 and CDR2: MNHNS and SASEGT. CDR3 coding DNA: TGTGCCAGTGGGGTGGATAGCACAGATACGCAGTATTTT. This gives the protein CASGVDSTDTQYF.

This clonotype was detected only a few times. CDR3 sequence (DNA): TGCGCCAGCAGCGGGGGGAGTGTCCAAGAGACCCAGTACTTC. Protein: CASSGGSVQETQYF. The chain recombines TRBV5-1 with TRBJ2-5; D is perhaps TRBD2 (6 bases). There are 14 residues in the CDR3. Germline V gene lookup returns CDR1 SGHRS and CDR2 YFSETQ. The ends were cut back, 4 bases at V and 1 base at J, with 11 bases in the middle.

The J gene is TRBJ1-2, the V gene TRBV6-5, with D unresolved. This CDR3 region has 18 residues. V lost 3 bases and J 2 bases, leaving 22 bases between the germline ends. Germline loops: CDR1 MNHEY, CDR2 SVGAGI. CDR3 DNA sequence: TGTGCCAGCAGTTATCGAGGCCCGGGGTCGCTGGCCAACTATGGCTACACCTTC. Amino acid sequence: CASSYRGPGSLANYGYTF.

This clonotype has ten or more counts. This chain joins TRBV4-3 and TRBJ2-5; no definite D call. Deletions cut 4 bases from V and 4 bases from J, with 16 bases between. Germline-derived CDR1 and CDR2 are LGHNA and YSLEER. CDR3 length: 15 amino acids. In DNA, the CDR3 is TGCGCCAGCAGCCCGACCAGGATCCGTGGAGAGACCCAGTACTTC. Translating it yields CASSPTRIRGETQYF.

Ten or more counts support this clonotype. V and J are TRBV12-3 or TRBV12-4 and TRBJ2-1, with D possibly being TRBD2 (6 bases). Trimming removed 4 bases at V and 8 bases at J, with 12 bases between. The CDR3 sequence is 13 residues long. DNA of the CDR3: TGTGCCAGCAGTTACCTAGCGAACGATGAGCAGTTCTTC. This encodes CASSYLANDEQFF.

This clonotype was detected many times. J is TRBJ2-3 and V is TRBV5-1, with TRBD2 as a possible D gene (6 bases). Germline CDR1 reads SGHRS; CDR2 reads YFSETQ. This CDR3 spans 13 amino acids. V was trimmed by 5 bases and J by 8 bases, leaving 15 bases between them. CDR3 coding DNA: TGCGCCAGCAGTAGACTAGGATCCGCTACGCAGTATTTT. Translating it yields CASSRLGSATQYF.

The rearrangement uses TRBV28 and TRBJ1-5; TRBD1 matches 10 bases. CDR1 is MDHEN, CDR2 SYDVKM, per germline. The CDR3 has 16 amino acids. After removal of 3 bases from V and 9 bases from J, the junction contained 11 bases not matched to a gene. CDR3 in DNA: TGTGCCAGCAGTTTGCGCCGGGACAGGGGTAGGGTGCCCCAGCATTTT. Protein product: CASSLRRDRGRVPQHF. Combining the CDR3 with reference TRBV28 and TRBJ1-5 gives the whole variable domain DVKVTQSSRYLVKRTGEKVFLECVQDMDHENMFWYRQDPGLGLRLIYFSYDVKMKEKGDIPEGYSVSREKKERFSLILESASTNQTSMYLCASSLRRDRGRVPQHFGDGTRLSIL.

This clonotype has only a few counts. The genes are TRBV20-1 and TRBJ2-1; 10 bases are shared with TRBD2. CDR1 is DFQATT, CDR2 SNEGSKA, per germline (reference sequence). With V trimmed by 3 bases and J by 0 bases, 17 bases remained unmatched. The CDR3 runs to 20 residues. The chain's CDR3 is CSARTNSGLAGANSYNEQFF. In DNA, the CDR3 is TGCAGTGCTAGGACGAATTCTGGGCTAGCGGGGGCCAACTCCTACAATGAGCAGTTCTTC.

This clonotype has more than one count but fewer than ten. This sequence joins TRBV7-3 and TRBJ2-1; 8 positions agree with TRBD1. Trimming cost V 8 bases and J 6 bases; bases outside gene matches: 6. Germline values: CDR1 SGHTA, CDR2 FQGTGA. The CDR3 spans 13 residues. CDR3 protein: CASRITGGNEQFF. The CDR3 nucleotides read TGTGCCAGCCGTATTACAGGGGGCAATGAGCAGTTCTTC.

The sample holds a few counts of this clonotype. This chain's CDR3 is CSVEGTSGGHNEQFF. Written as DNA, the CDR3 is TGCAGCGTTGAGGGGACTAGCGGGGGTCACAATGAGCAGTTCTTC. The chain is built from TRBV29-1 and TRBJ2-1; 14 positions match TRBD2. CDR3 length: 15 residues. V shed 3 bases, J shed 5 bases, and the junction held 3 bases outside the gene matches. Germline V CDR1 and CDR2: SQVTM, ANQGSEA.

This clonotype was recorded a few times. V gene TRBV18 combines with J gene TRBJ1-2, with TRBD1 as a possible D gene (6 bases). The CDR3 has 14 residues. V lost 6 bases and J 4 bases, leaving 15 bases between the germline ends. Germline V lookup: CDR1 KGHSH, CDR2 LQKENI. In nucleotides, the CDR3 is TGTGCCAGCTCTAGGGCAGGGGACGGCTATGGCTACACCTTC. Amino acids: CASSRAGDGYGYTF.